Below are 30 T cell receptor beta chains sequenced from a single sample in a study of blood T cell repertoires in COVID-19. Measured with immunoSEQ multiplex PCR; TCRdb has only the in-frame clones, and not every one. Of about 220,000 clones listed, roughly 90% are singletons. Sequencing was done on a sample of PBMCs or T cells enriched from blood (not recorded which). The source of these receptors is a woman aged 25 to 45 with acute COVID-19.

The V and J genes are TRBV19 and TRBJ1-6; weak D call: TRBD1 (6 bases). CDR3 length: 13 amino acids. Germline V gene data show CDR1 as LNHDA and CDR2 as SQIVND (reference sequence). The V end was cut by 10 bases, the J end by 4 bases, with 11 bases between. CDR3 DNA sequence: TGTGCCACTAATACAGGGTATAATTCACCCCTCCACTTT. Translated: CATNTGYNSPLHF. The whole variable domain, remainder taken from reference TRBV19 and TRBJ1-6, is DGGITQSPKYLFRKEGQNVTLSCEQNLNHDAMYWYRQDPGQGLRLIYYSQIVNDFQKGDIAEGYSVSREKKESFPLTVTSAQKNPTAFYLCATNTGYNSPLHFGNGTRLTVT.

This clone was picked up one time. The rearrangement uses TRBV7-2 and TRBJ1-1; 8 nucleotides agree with TRBD1. The germline V gene encodes CDR1 SGHTA and CDR2 FQGNSA. The CDR3 runs to 16 residues. The ends lost 3 bases at V and 1 base at J; junction bases unmatched: 7. CDR3 nucleotides: TGTGCCAGCAGCTTTCCGACAGGGGCCGGGAACACTGAAGCTTTCTTT. The encoded protein is CASSFPTGAGNTEAFF.

This clone occurred a few times. V usage is TRBV14 and J usage is TRBJ2-5, with D maybe TRBD1 (6 bases). The CDR3 extends over 14 amino acids. The germline V gene has CDR1 SGHDN and CDR2 FVKESK. V dropped 3 bases and J dropped 5 bases, with 13 bases sitting between them. Here the CDR3 DNA reads TGTGCCAGCAGCCAGGGGGCTCGAAGCGAGACCCAGTACTTC. Its translation: CASSQGARSETQYF.

This sequence joins TRBV5-1 and TRBJ1-2, with TRBD1 identical over 7 bases. V shed 0 bases and J 8 bases; nucleotides not matched to a gene: 4. The CDR3 consists of 13 residues. Per germline, CDR1 SGHRS and CDR2 YFSETQ. The CDR3 DNA is TGCGCCAGCAGCTTGGGACAGGGCCTAGGCTACACCTTC. Encoded protein: CASSLGQGLGYTF.

This rearrangement joins TRBV7-9 to TRBJ1-5; D perhaps matches TRBD1 (5 bases). V dropped 3 bases and J dropped 2 bases, with 11 bases sitting between them. The CDR3 is 15 amino acids. The germline V gene encodes CDR1 SEHNR and CDR2 FQNEAQ (reference sequence). In nucleotides, the CDR3 is TGTGCCAGCAGCTTCTGGGGGGGAGGCAATCAGCCCCAGCATTTT. Its translation: CASSFWGGGNQPQHF.

The chain links TRBV11-2 to TRBJ2-5; D is undetermined. CDR3 length equals 14 residues. Germline CDR1 SGHAT, CDR2 FQNNGV. With 5 bases removed from V and 4 bases from J, the gap between germline ends came to 14 bases. CDR3 sequence (DNA): TGTGCCAGCAGCCTAGGGTTTACGGGAGAGACCCAGTACTTC. Encoded protein: CASSLGFTGETQYF.

The rearrangement links TRBV12-5 to TRBJ2-5, with TRBD2 matching 8 bases. There are 14 residues in the CDR3. The V and J ends lost 5 bases and 5 bases, in that order; junction bases with no gene match: 7. The V gene's germline CDR1 is LGHNT and CDR2 FRNRAP. In DNA form, the CDR3 reads TGTGCTAGTGGTGCGGGGGGACTGGGGGAGACCCAGTACTTC. This encodes CASGAGGLGETQYF. The full variable domain, in which reference TRBV12-5 and TRBJ2-5 provide the parts outside the CDR3, is DARVTQTPRHKVTEMGQEVTMRCQPILGHNTVFWYRQTMMQGLELLAYFRNRAPLDDSGMPKDRFSAEMPDATLATLKIQPSEPRDSAVYFCASGAGGLGETQYFGPGTRLLVL.

A single count supports this clone. This chain joins TRBV11-2 and TRBJ2-5; 10 nucleotides line up with TRBD2. J lost 3 bases, V lost 5 bases, and 6 bases had no gene match. The CDR3 contains 15 residues. Germline CDR1 is SGHAT and CDR2 is FQNNGV. This chain's CDR3 is CASSTGLADKETQYF. The CDR3 DNA sequence: TGTGCCAGCAGCACAGGACTAGCGGATAAAGAGACCCAGTACTTC.

The chain links TRBV6-5 to TRBJ1-2, with 7 bases matching TRBD1. Germline-derived CDR1 and CDR2 are MNHEY and SVGAGI. V trimming: 0 bases; J trimming: 0 bases; junction bases outside the gene matches: 4. The CDR3 is 16 amino acids. The CDR3 DNA reads TGTGCCAGCAGTTACTCGGGACAGATTTCTAACTATGGCTACACCTTC. Translating it yields CASSYSGQISNYGYTF.

The chain carries TRBV5-1 and TRBJ2-1; tentatively, D is TRBD2 (5 bases). Trimming removed 5 bases at V and 3 bases at J, with 9 bases between. The CDR3 is 13 amino acids. Per the germline V gene, CDR1 is SGHRS and CDR2 is YFSETQ. The CDR3 spells CASRGRDYNEQFF. DNA for the CDR3: TGCGCCAGCAGGGGCCGGGACTACAATGAGCAGTTCTTC.

The chain uses TRBV12-3 or TRBV12-4 and TRBJ1-5, with D maybe TRBD1 (5 bases). The CDR3 contains 12 residues. V lost 5 bases and J lost 11, with 13 bases in between. The chain's CDR3 is CASSPGTSAQHF. The CDR3 bases are TGTGCCAGCAGTCCCGGGACTTCAGCCCAGCATTTT.

The chain recombines TRBV10-2 with TRBJ1-4; D is undetermined. The V and J ends lost 2 bases and 7 bases respectively, with 14 bases between them. The CDR3 covers 15 residues. Per germline, CDR1 WSHSY and CDR2 SAAADI. This CDR3 reads CASSERGLESEKLFF. The CDR3 DNA sequence: TGCGCCAGCAGTGAGAGAGGCCTAGAGAGTGAAAAACTGTTTTTT.

This clone was counted once. The chain couples TRBV15 to TRBJ2-4; 7 bases fit TRBD1. V shed 5 bases and J 1 base; nucleotides not matched to a gene: 2. This CDR3 contains 14 residues. CDR1 is LNHNV and CDR2 is YYDKDF in the germline V gene (reference sequence). CDR3 nucleotides: TGTGCCACCAGCGGGGGACAGGCCAAAAACATTCAGTACTTC. Protein product: CATSGGQAKNIQYF. Complete variable domain (other parts from reference TRBV15 and TRBJ2-4): DAMVIQNPRYQVTQFGKPVTLSCSQTLNHNVMYWYQQKSSQAPKLLFHYYDKDFNNEADTPDNFQSRRPNTSFCFLDIRSPGLGDTAMYLCATSGGQAKNIQYFGAGTRLSVL.

V and J are TRBV3-1 (or the pseudogene TRBV3-2) and TRBJ2-2; a possible D gene is TRBD2 (6 bases). CDR3 size: 14 residues. Trimming shortened V by 4 bases and J by 4 bases, and 10 bases separated the two germline ends. Germline values: CDR1 LGHDT, CDR2 YNNKEL (reference sequence). CDR3 in DNA: TGTGCCAGCAGCCGGGAGGTAGGCACCGGGGAGCTGTTTTTT. Its translation is CASSREVGTGELFF.

The chain uses TRBV28 and TRBJ1-4; no clear D gene. Germline V gene lookup returns CDR1 MDHEN and CDR2 SYDVKM. V was trimmed by 2 bases and J by 8 bases, leaving 15 bases between them. This CDR3 spans 15 amino acids. The CDR3 here is CASSLTAELGEKLFF. Written as DNA, the CDR3 is TGTGCCAGCAGTTTAACGGCGGAGCTAGGAGAAAAACTGTTTTTT.

The chain employs TRBV7-8 and TRBJ1-1, with unresolved D. The CDR3 is 16 amino acids. Germline CDR1 and CDR2: SGHVS and FQNEAQ. The V end lost 2 bases, the J end lost 5 bases, and 18 bases lay between the germline ends. The CDR3 protein is CASSLRYPVSGTEAFF. DNA of the CDR3: TGTGCCAGCAGCTTAAGGTATCCAGTATCAGGAACTGAAGCTTTCTTT.

V usage is TRBV7-2 and J usage is TRBJ1-1; D is possibly TRBD1 (5 bases). In germline, CDR1 is SGHTA, CDR2 FQGNSA. This CDR3 is 19 amino acids long. Trimming stripped 1 base from V and 0 bases from J, with 21 bases between. This chain's CDR3 is CASSLGPRQGRGMNTEAFF. CDR3 nucleotide sequence: TGTGCCAGCAGCTTAGGGCCAAGGCAGGGAAGGGGTATGAACACTGAAGCTTTCTTT.

The chain employs TRBV7-2 and TRBJ1-2, with 8 bases that match TRBD1. Germline V lookup: CDR1 SGHTA, CDR2 FQGNSA. The CDR3 length is 13 residues. V shed 2 bases and J 9 bases; nucleotides not matched to a gene: 5. The CDR3 here is CASSLLGQVSYTF. As DNA, the CDR3 is TGTGCCAGCAGCTTATTGGGACAGGTTAGCTACACCTTC.

This clone has just a few counts. Other DNA sequences in this specimen translate into the identical CDR3. The rearrangement links TRBV19 to TRBJ1-2; 8 bases match TRBD1. Germline-derived CDR1 and CDR2 are LNHDA and SQIVND (reference sequence). With V trimmed by 7 bases and J by 7 bases, 5 bases remained unmatched. This CDR3 has 12 residues. The DNA for the CDR3 is TGTGCCAGTAAAGGACAGGGCGGTGGCTACACCTTC. Its protein is CASKGQGGGYTF.

The chain links TRBV6-5 to TRBJ1-2; D perhaps matches TRBD1 (6 bases). Trimming removed 10 bases at V and 8 bases at J, with 20 bases between. The CDR3 has 13 amino acids. Germline V gene lookup returns CDR1 MNHEY and CDR2 SVGAGI. In DNA, the CDR3 is TGTGCCACCAGGGGAGGGGGGTATCAAGGCTACACCTTC. This translates into CATRGGGYQGYTF.

This sequence joins TRBV11-3 and TRBJ2-2, with 8 bases lining up with TRBD2. CDR3 length equals 17 residues. Trimming removed 5 bases from V and 5 bases from J; junction bases left unmatched: 13. Germline-derived CDR1 and CDR2 are SGHNT and YENEEA. The CDR3 is CASSLAHGGARTGELFF. For the CDR3, the DNA is TGTGCCAGCAGCCTCGCCCACGGGGGGGCTCGAACCGGGGAGCTGTTTTTT.

The J gene is TRBJ1-1, the V gene TRBV7-8; TRBD1 might be the D (5 bases). Trimming cost V 1 base and J 10 bases, with 10 bases left between them. The CDR3 contains 12 residues. The germline CDR1 and CDR2 sequences are SGHVS and FQNEAQ. The CDR3 coding sequence is TGTGCCAGCAGCTTAGATAGGGGTGCAGCTTTCTTT. This translates into CASSLDRGAAFF.

The chain couples TRBV3-1 (or the pseudogene TRBV3-2) to TRBJ1-3; no firm D call. V lost 0 bases, J lost 0 bases, and 6 bases lay in between. CDR1 LGHDT and CDR2 YNNKEL come from the germline V gene (reference sequence). The CDR3 totals 15 residues. CDR3 bases: TGTGCCAGCAGCCAAGACAGGTACTCTGGAAACACCATATATTTT. It encodes CASSQDRYSGNTIYF.

The rearrangement joins TRBV18 to TRBJ1-5; 9 bases map to TRBD1. V was clipped by 4 bases and J by 7 bases; unmatched bases: 11. This CDR3 has 16 amino acids. CDR1 KGHSH and CDR2 LQKENI come from the germline V gene. CDR3 sequence (DNA): TGTGCCAGCTCACTGGGGACAGGGAGGAAAGAACAGCCCCAGCATTTT. It codes for CASSLGTGRKEQPQHF.

This clone was counted a single time. V is TRBV3-1 (or the pseudogene TRBV3-2) and J is TRBJ2-1; 9 bases fit TRBD2. V trimming: 4 bases; J trimming: 4 bases; junction bases outside the gene matches: 8. This CDR3 has 16 amino acids. Germline loops: CDR1 LGHDT, CDR2 YNNKEL (reference sequence). Here the CDR3 DNA reads TGTGCCAGCAGCCTTATAGCGGGGGAAGAATACAATGAGCAGTTCTTC. It translates to CASSLIAGEEYNEQFF.

The CDR3 nucleotides read TGTGCCAGCAGCTTTAGGGGGAGTGGGTCCGGGGAGCTGTTTTTT. Translation: CASSFRGSGSGELFF. V is TRBV7-6 and J is TRBJ2-2; D is perhaps TRBD1 (6 bases). The CDR3 is made up of 15 amino acids. In germline, CDR1 is SGHVS, CDR2 FNYEAQ. Trimming stripped 3 bases from V and 6 bases from J, with 14 bases between.

J is TRBJ1-2 and V is TRBV6-1, with D perhaps matching TRBD1 (6 bases). Trimming left V 3 bases short and J 4 bases short, with 12 bases between. This CDR3 has 14 residues. CDR1 and CDR2 from the germline V gene are MNHNS and SASEGT. The CDR3 region is CASSDLARGYGYTF. The CDR3 DNA is TGTGCCAGCAGTGATTTGGCCAGGGGCTATGGCTACACCTTC.

The chain combines TRBV12-3 or TRBV12-4 with TRBJ1-5; 7 bases match TRBD1. Germline trimming cut 4 bases from V and 7 bases from J; bases unmatched to any gene: 4. The CDR3 has 13 residues. CDR3 amino acids: CASSSGGSQPQHF. Written as DNA, the CDR3 is TGTGCCAGCAGTTCAGGGGGGTCGCAGCCCCAGCATTTT.

The chain's CDR3 is CAIHSTALDGYTF. The CDR3 DNA is TGTGCCATCCACTCGACAGCCTTGGATGGCTACACCTTC. V is TRBV10-3 and J is TRBJ1-2; maybe TRBD1 (5 bases). Trimming took off 8 bases at V and 6 bases at J, with 16 bases between the two ends. The CDR3 is made up of 13 amino acids. Germline-derived CDR1 and CDR2 are ENHRY and SYGVKD.

V usage is TRBV5-8 and J usage is TRBJ1-3; D might be TRBD1 (5 bases). Germline CDR1 SGHTS, CDR2 YDEGEE. Trimming removed 1 base at V and 2 bases at J, with 13 bases between. CDR3 size: 16 residues. The CDR3 DNA reads TGTGCCAGCAGCTTGTACGGCCGGACACCTGGAAACACCATATATTTT. This sequence encodes CASSLYGRTPGNTIYF.